This is a list of T cell receptor beta chains from one sample in a study of cytomegalovirus exposure and HLA in healthy donors. Data came from immunoSEQ multiplex PCR; TCRdb stores just in-frame clones and leaves some out. The sample carries approximately 82,000 clones, approximately 93% recorded once. Sequenced input: PBMCs. The receptor source for this set is a man aged 18 to 29 in good health and CMV-seronegative. Each CDR3 is given with its conserved first and last residue. A D gene is named only where the DNA matches it firmly. Not all rows give a size; the values are once, few, many and, for expanded clones, a class.

len | j_gene | abundance | d_gene | v_gene | CDR3nt | CDR3aa
15 | TRBJ2-6 | once | NA | TRBV5-8 | TGTGCCAGCAGCCCAATACTCTCTGGGGCCAACGTCCTGACTTTC | CASSPILSGANVLTF
15 | TRBJ1-2 | NA | TRBD1 | TRBV11-2 | TGTGCCAGCAGCTTAGTTGAGGGGGCGGCCTATGGCTACACCTTC | CASSLVEGAAYGYTF
14 | TRBJ2-7 | NA | NA | TRBV14 | TGTGCCAGCAGCCAAGATGCTAGAAGGTACGAGCAGTACTTC | CASSQDARRYEQYF
14 | TRBJ1-5 | NA | NA | TRBV4-2 | TGTGCCAGCAGCCAAGAGGGGAGGGATCAGCCCCAGCATTTT | CASSQEGRDQPQHF
13 | TRBJ2-7 | NA | TRBD1 | TRBV11-3 | TGTGCCAGCAGCTCCAGGGGGCCCTACGAGCAGTACTTC | CASSSRGPYEQYF
15 | TRBJ2-7 | NA | TRBD2 | TRBV9 | TGTGCCAGCAGCCCACGGACTAGCGGGAGTGCCGAGCAGTACTTC | CASSPRTSGSAEQYF
13 | TRBJ1-1 | once | NA | TRBV6-5 | TGTGCCAGCAGACCCCTCCCGGACACTGAAGCTTTCTTT | CASRPLPDTEAFF
16 | TRBJ1-1 | NA | NA | TRBV11-3 | TGTGCCAGCAGCACACAAGGCGCAGGGATGAACACTGAAGCTTTCTTT | CASSTQGAGMNTEAFF
16 | TRBJ1-1 | NA | NA | TRBV7-2 | TGTGCCAGCAGCCCAACCAATCCGGGGAGGAGAACTGAAGCTTTCTTT | CASSPTNPGRRTEAFF
13 | TRBJ2-1 | NA | NA | TRBV2 | TGTGCCAGCAGTGAAGCGAGGCGGGGTGAGCAGTTCTTC | CASSEARRGEQFF
16 | TRBJ1-2 | NA | TRBD1 | TRBV11-2 | TGTGCCAGCACCCGACTTCCGGGACAGGGGGCCTATGGCTACACCTTC | CASTRLPGQGAYGYTF
15 | TRBJ2-1 | NA | NA | TRBV7-2 | TGTGCCAGCAGCTTTACCAGGGGTAGTGGGAATGAGCAGTTCTTC | CASSFTRGSGNEQFF
13 | TRBJ1-3 | NA | NA | TRBV7-9 | TGTGCCAGCAGCGCTTACACGGGAAACACCATATATTTT | CASSAYTGNTIYF
15 | TRBJ1-2 | NA | TRBD1 | TRBV27 | TGTGCCAGCAGTTTTTGGGACAGGGGGCGACGGGGCTACACCTTC | CASSFWDRGRRGYTF
15 | TRBJ2-2 | once | TRBD2 | TRBV2 | TGTGCCAGCGGGGTGGGCGGGAGCAACTCCGGGGAGCTGTTTTTT | CASGVGGSNSGELFF
14 | TRBJ2-7 | NA | TRBD1 | TRBV10-3 | TGTGCCATCAGGAGGACAGGGGCCTCCTACGAGCAGTACTTC | CAIRRTGASYEQYF
14 | TRBJ1-1 | NA | TRBD1 | TRBV7-9 | TGTGCCAGCAGCCCGAGACAGGGGAACACTGAAGCTTTCTTT | CASSPRQGNTEAFF
14 | TRBJ1-1 | NA | NA | TRBV30 | TGTGCCTGGAGTGTAGCAGGGAAGGTCTCTGAAGCTTTCTTT | CAWSVAGKVSEAFF
13 | TRBJ1-1 | once | NA | TRBV6-1 | TGTGCCAGCCGGGGTGCCCTGGGCACTGAAGCTTTCTTT | CASRGALGTEAFF
13 | TRBJ1-2 | NA | TRBD1 | TRBV2 | TGTGCCAGCAGTGCGACAGGGGACTATGGCTACACCTTC | CASSATGDYGYTF
14 | TRBJ2-5 | NA | TRBD1 | TRBV7-8 | TGTCCCCCATCTGAAGGACAGGACCAAGAGACCCAGTACTTC | CPPSEGQDQETQYF
13 | TRBJ1-1 | NA | NA | TRBV30 | TGTGCCTGGAGTGACCTTTCAGGGGCTGAAGCTTTCTTT | CAWSDLSGAEAFF
12 | TRBJ1-2 | NA | NA | TRBV5-1 | TGCGCCAGCAGCTTGGCCCAGGGTGGCTACACCTTC | CASSLAQGGYTF
14 | TRBJ2-5 | NA | NA | TRBV6-5 | TGTGCCAGCAGTTGGACAGTGGGCCAAGAGACCCAGTACTTC | CASSWTVGQETQYF
14 | TRBJ1-1 | NA | NA | TRBV11-3 | TGTGCCAGCAGCTGGCCGGAAGGGGACACTGAAGCTTTCTTT | CASSWPEGDTEAFF
15 | TRBJ1-4 | NA | NA | TRBV7-9 | TGTGCCAGCAGCCTGGGGCAGGCAACTAATGAAAAACTGTTTTTT | CASSLGQATNEKLFF
13 | TRBJ2-7 | once | TRBD1 | TRBV2 | TGTGCCAGCAGGGTAGAGACAGGGAACGAGCAGTACTTC | CASRVETGNEQYF
19 | TRBJ2-4 | NA | NA | TRBV21-1 | TGTGCCGTCACCGGGACAGGGCTGATCTTCTCTTCTGCCAAAAACATTCAGTACTTC | CAVTGTGLIFSSAKNIQYF
15 | TRBJ2-1 | once | TRBD2 | TRBV6-4 | TGTGCCAGCACCTCGGGAGGACCGAATTACAATGAGCAGTTCTTC | CASTSGGPNYNEQFF
14 | TRBJ1-2 | NA | NA | TRBV18 | TGTGCCAGCTCACCAGGGAGTTGGGACTATGGCTACACCTTC | CASSPGSWDYGYTF
15 | TRBJ1-2 | NA | NA | TRBV6-4 | TGTGCCAGCAGTGCGGGACACCTGGGGGACTATGGCTACACCTTC | CASSAGHLGDYGYTF
15 | TRBJ2-7 | NA | TRBD1 | TRBV7-9 | TGTGCCAGCAGCCGGCCGGACAGGGGACACTACGAGCAGTACTTC | CASSRPDRGHYEQYF
14 | TRBJ2-7 | NA | NA | TRBV11-1 | TGTGCCAGCAAGCCGGACAGAGGCCTCTACGAGCAGTACTTC | CASKPDRGLYEQYF
17 | TRBJ2-5 | NA | TRBD1 | TRBV15 | TGTGCCACCAGCACTTCCTTAGGACAGGGTTGGGGAGAGACCCAGTACTTC | CATSTSLGQGWGETQYF
14 | TRBJ2-1 | NA | NA | TRBV9 | TGTGCCAGCAGCGAGGGCCCGTCGGGAAGTGAGCAGTTCTTC | CASSEGPSGSEQFF
14 | TRBJ2-5 | NA | NA | TRBV7-7 | TGTGCTAGCAGCGGACCTAGCTCTGCCGAGACCCAGTACTTC | CASSGPSSAETQYF
14 | TRBJ1-2 | NA | NA | TRBV6-5 | TGTGCCAGCAGTTACTCAGAGGGGGACTATGGCTACACCTTC | CASSYSEGDYGYTF
17 | TRBJ2-1 | NA | TRBD2 | TRBV27 | TGTGCCAGCAGTTATATGGGACTAGCGGGGGTGTACAATGAGCAGTTCTTC | CASSYMGLAGVYNEQFF
13 | TRBJ1-1 | NA | NA | TRBV7-7 | TGTGCTAGCAGCACGGACAAGAACACTGAAGCTTTCTTT | CASSTDKNTEAFF
13 | TRBJ1-2 | NA | NA | TRBV11-3 | TGTGCCAGCAGCTTAGAGGGCACTTATGGCTACACCTTC | CASSLEGTYGYTF
11 | TRBJ2-7 | NA | NA | TRBV7-9 | TGTGCCAGCAGCCCGGTCTACGAGCAGTACTTC | CASSPVYEQYF
15 | TRBJ1-5 | NA | NA | TRBV19 | TGTGCCAGTAGTATTAGGGGCAGCCGCAATCAGCCCCAGCATTTT | CASSIRGSRNQPQHF
19 | TRBJ1-4 | NA | NA | TRBV7-9 | TGTGCCAGCAGCTTACTAGTTGTGGGGGGGCTGGCGACTAATGAAAAACTGTTTTTT | CASSLLVVGGLATNEKLFF
13 | TRBJ2-5 | NA | TRBD2 | TRBV11-2 | TGTGCCAGCAGCTTTGGGAGGGCAGAGACCCAGTACTTC | CASSFGRAETQYF
14 | TRBJ2-5 | NA | TRBD2 | TRBV13 | TGTGCCAGCAGCTCAGGGACTAGAAAAGAGACCCAGTACTTC | CASSSGTRKETQYF
17 | TRBJ2-1 | NA | TRBD1 | TRBV25-1 | TGTGCCAGCAGTCAATCGGGACAGAAAATCTCCTACAATGAGCAGTTCTTC | CASSQSGQKISYNEQFF
14 | TRBJ1-2 | NA | NA | TRBV19 | TGTGCCAGTAGTTTTGACTTAAATAACTATGGCTACACCTTC | CASSFDLNNYGYTF
14 | TRBJ2-7 | NA | NA | TRBV5-6 | TGTGCCAGCAGCCCGGTTCGCTACCTCTACGAGCAGTACTTC | CASSPVRYLYEQYF
15 | TRBJ1-1 | once | NA | TRBV5-4 | TGTGCCAGCAGCTTGTCTGTCAGTGGGAACACTGAAGCTTTCTTT | CASSLSVSGNTEAFF
13 | TRBJ2-7 | NA | NA | TRBV27 | TGTGCCAGCAGTTTACTCCCGGCCTACGAGCAGTACTTC | CASSLLPAYEQYF
15 | TRBJ2-3 | NA | NA | TRBV6-5 | TGTGCCAGCAGGTCCCGGGACAAGCTCACAGATACGCAGTATTTT | CASRSRDKLTDTQYF
14 | TRBJ1-2 | NA | TRBD1 | TRBV5-1 | TGCGCCAGCAGCTCGACAGGGGGCAACGGTGGCTACACCTTC | CASSSTGGNGGYTF
13 | TRBJ2-5 | once | NA | TRBV10-1 | TGCGCCAGCAGTGGGGGAGCCCAAGAGACCCAGTACTTC | CASSGGAQETQYF
14 | TRBJ1-2 | NA | NA | TRBV5-1 | TGCGCCAGCAGCTTGGGCTGGCAGGGGAATGGCTACACCTTC | CASSLGWQGNGYTF
14 | TRBJ1-3 | NA | NA | TRBV11-3 | TGTGCCAGCAGCGATCAGAACTCTGGAAACACCATATATTTT | CASSDQNSGNTIYF
17 | TRBJ1-3 | NA | NA | TRBV5-1 | TGCGCCAGCAGCGCCACGGCGGCCGCCGACTCTGGAAACACCATATATTTT | CASSATAAADSGNTIYF